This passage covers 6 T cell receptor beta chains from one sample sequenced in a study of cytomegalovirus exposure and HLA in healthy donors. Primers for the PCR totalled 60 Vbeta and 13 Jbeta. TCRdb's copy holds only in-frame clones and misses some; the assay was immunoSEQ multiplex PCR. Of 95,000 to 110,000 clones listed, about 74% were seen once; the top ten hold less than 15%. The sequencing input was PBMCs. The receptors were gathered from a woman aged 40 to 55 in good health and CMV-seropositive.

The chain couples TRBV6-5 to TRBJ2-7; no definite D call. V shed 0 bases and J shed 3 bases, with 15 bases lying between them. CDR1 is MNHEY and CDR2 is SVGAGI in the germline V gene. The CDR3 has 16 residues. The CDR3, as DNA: TGTGCCAGCAGTTACTCGATGACAACGGCTCACTACGAGCAGTACTTC. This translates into CASSYSMTTAHYEQYF.

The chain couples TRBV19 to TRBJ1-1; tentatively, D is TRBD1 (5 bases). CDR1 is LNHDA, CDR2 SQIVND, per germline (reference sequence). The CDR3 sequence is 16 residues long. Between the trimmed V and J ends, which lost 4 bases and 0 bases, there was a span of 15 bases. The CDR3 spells CASSTLDSFMNTEAFF. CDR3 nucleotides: TGTGCCAGTAGTACTTTAGACAGCTTTATGAACACTGAAGCTTTCTTT.

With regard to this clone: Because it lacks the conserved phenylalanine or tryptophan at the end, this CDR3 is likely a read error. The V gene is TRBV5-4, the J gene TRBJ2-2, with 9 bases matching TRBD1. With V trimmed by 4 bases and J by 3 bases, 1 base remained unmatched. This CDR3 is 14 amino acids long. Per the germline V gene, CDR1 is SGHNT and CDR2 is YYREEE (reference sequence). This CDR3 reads CASSGDRDTGELFV. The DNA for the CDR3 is TGTGCCAGCAGCGGGGACAGGGACACCGGGGAGCTGTTTGTT.

This CDR3 is CASSPAGLEDNEQFF. The CDR3 nucleotides read TGTGCCAGCAGCCCGGCGGGACTAGAAGACAATGAGCAGTTCTTC. The rearrangement uses TRBV7-3 and TRBJ2-1; 8 positions agree with TRBD2. V lost 5 bases, J lost 5 bases, and 8 bases stayed unmatched. Germline CDR1 is SGHTA and CDR2 is FQGTGA. The CDR3 is 15 residues long.

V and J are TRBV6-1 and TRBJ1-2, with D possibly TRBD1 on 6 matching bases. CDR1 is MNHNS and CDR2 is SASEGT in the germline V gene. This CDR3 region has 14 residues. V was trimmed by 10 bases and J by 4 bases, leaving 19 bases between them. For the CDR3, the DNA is TGTGCCACCTACCCAACAGGGTTTACCTATGGCTACACCTTC. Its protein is CATYPTGFTYGYTF.

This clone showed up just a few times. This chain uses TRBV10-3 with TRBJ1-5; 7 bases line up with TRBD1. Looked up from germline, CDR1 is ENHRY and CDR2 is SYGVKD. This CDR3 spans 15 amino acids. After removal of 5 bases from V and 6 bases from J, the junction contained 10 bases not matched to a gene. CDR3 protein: CAISPYEGASQPQHF. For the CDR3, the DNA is TGTGCCATCAGTCCCTACGAGGGGGCGAGTCAGCCCCAGCATTTT.